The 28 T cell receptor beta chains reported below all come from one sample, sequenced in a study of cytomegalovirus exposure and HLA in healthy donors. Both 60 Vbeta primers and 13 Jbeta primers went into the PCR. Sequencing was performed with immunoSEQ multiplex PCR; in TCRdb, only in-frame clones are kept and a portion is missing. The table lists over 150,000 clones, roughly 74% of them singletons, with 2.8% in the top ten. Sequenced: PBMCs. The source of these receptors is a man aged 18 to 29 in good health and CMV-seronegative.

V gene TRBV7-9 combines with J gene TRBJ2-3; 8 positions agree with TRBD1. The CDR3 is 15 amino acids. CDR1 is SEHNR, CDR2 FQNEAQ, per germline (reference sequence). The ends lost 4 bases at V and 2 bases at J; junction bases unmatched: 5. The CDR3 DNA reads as TGTGCCAGCAGCTCCGGGACAGGCACCACAGATACGCAGTATTTT. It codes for CASSSGTGTTDTQYF.

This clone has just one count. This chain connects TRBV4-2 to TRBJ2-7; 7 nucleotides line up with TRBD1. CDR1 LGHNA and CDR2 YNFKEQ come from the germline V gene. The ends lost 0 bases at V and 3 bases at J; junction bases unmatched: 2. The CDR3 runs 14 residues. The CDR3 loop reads CASSQDRTGYEQYF. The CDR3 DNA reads TGTGCCAGCAGCCAAGACAGGACAGGCTACGAGCAGTACTTC.

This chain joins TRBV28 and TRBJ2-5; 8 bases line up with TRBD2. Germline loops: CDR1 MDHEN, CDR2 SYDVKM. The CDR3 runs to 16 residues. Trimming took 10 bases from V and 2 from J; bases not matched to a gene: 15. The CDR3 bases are TGTGCCACGGGGGGTAGCGGGGCCCTCATTCAAGAGACCCAGTACTTC. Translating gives CATGGSGALIQETQYF.

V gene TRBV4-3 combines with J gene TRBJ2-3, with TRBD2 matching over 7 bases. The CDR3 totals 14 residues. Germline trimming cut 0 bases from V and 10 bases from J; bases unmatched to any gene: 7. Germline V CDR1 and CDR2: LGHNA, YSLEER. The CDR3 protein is CASSQDWGAGSQYF. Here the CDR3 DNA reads TGCGCCAGCAGCCAAGATTGGGGAGCGGGGTCGCAGTATTTT.

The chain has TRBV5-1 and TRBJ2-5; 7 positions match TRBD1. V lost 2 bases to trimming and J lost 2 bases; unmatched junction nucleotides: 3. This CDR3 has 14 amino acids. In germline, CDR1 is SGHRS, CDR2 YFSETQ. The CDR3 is CASSFGTAQETQYF. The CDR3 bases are TGCGCCAGCAGCTTTGGGACAGCTCAAGAGACCCAGTACTTC.

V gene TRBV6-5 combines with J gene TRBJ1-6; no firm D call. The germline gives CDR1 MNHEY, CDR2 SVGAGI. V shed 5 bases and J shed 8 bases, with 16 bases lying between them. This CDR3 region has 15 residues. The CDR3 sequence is CASSTDLSFYSPLHF. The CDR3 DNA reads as TGTGCCAGCAGTACGGACTTATCCTTTTATTCACCCCTCCACTTT.

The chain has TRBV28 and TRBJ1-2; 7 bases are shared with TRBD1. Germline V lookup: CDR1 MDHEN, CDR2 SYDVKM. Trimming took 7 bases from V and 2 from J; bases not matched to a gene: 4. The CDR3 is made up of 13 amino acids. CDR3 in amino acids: CASTVQGNYGYTF. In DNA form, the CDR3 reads TGTGCCAGCACCGTACAGGGGAACTATGGCTACACCTTC.

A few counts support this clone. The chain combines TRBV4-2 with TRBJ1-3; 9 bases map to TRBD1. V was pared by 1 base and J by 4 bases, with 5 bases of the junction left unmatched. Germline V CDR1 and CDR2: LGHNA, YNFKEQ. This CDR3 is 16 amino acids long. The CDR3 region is CASSQGGQGAGNTIYF. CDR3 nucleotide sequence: TGTGCCAGCAGCCAAGGGGGACAGGGTGCCGGAAACACCATATATTTT.

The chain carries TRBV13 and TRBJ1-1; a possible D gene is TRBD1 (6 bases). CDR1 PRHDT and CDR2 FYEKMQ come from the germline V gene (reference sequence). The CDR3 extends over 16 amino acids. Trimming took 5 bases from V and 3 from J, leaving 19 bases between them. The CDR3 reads CASSRGEGDRHTEAFF. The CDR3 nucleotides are TGTGCCAGCAGCCGGGGCGAGGGGGACCGTCACACTGAAGCTTTCTTT.

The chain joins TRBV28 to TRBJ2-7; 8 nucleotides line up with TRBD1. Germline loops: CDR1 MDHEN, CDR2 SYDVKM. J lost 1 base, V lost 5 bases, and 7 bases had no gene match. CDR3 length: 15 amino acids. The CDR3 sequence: CASSMTGAKSYEQYV. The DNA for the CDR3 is TGTGCCAGCAGTATGACAGGGGCAAAGTCCTACGAGCAGTACGTC.

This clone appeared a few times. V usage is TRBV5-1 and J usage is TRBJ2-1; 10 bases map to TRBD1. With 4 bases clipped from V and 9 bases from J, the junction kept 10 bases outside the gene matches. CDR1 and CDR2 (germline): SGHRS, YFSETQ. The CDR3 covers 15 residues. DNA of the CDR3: TGCGCCAGCAGCCCGGACAGGGGGGATTCGGGTGAGCAGTTCTTC. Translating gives CASSPDRGDSGEQFF.

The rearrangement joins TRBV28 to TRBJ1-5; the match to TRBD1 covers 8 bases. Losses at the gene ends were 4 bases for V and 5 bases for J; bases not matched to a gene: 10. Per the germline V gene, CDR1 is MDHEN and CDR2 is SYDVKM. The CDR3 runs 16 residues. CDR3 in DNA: TGTGCCAGCAGTTACCCCATGACAGGGGTTTATCAGCCCCAGCATTTT. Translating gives CASSYPMTGVYQPQHF.

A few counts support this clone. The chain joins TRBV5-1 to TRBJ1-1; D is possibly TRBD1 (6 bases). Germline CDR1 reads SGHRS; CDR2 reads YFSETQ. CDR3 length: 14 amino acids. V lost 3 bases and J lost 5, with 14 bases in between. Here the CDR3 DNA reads TGCGCCAGCAGCTCCGGACAGATTAAAACTGAAGCTTTCTTT. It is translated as CASSSGQIKTEAFF.

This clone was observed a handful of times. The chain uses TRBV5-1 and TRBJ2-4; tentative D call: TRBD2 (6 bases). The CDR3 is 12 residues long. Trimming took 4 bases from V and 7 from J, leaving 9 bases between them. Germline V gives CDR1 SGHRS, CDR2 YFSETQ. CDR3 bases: TGCGCCAGCAGCCCGGGGGAGAACATTCAGTACTTC. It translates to CASSPGENIQYF.

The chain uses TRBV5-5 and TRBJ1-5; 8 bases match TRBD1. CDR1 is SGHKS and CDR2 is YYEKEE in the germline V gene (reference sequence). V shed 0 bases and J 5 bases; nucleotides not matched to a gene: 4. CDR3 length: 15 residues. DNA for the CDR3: TGTGCCAGCAGCTTGGCGCCGACAGGGGATCAGCCCCAGCATTTT. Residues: CASSLAPTGDQPQHF.

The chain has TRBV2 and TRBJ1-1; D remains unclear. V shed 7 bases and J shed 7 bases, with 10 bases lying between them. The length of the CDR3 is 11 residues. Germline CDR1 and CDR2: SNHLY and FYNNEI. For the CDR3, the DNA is TGTGCCAGCACCCCTTTCGTTGAAGCTTTCTTT. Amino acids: CASTPFVEAFF.

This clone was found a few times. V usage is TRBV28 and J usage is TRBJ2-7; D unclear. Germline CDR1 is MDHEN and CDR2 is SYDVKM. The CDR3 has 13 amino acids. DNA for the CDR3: TGTGCCAGCAGTTTGAACTCGATGACTTCACTTCCAGTC. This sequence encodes CASSLNSMTSLPV.

This chain's CDR3 is CAIEPGLAGGGEQYF. In DNA form, the CDR3 reads TGTGCCATAGAACCGGGACTAGCGGGGGGTGGAGAGCAGTACTTC. The V gene is TRBV10-3, the J gene TRBJ2-5, with 15 positions matching TRBD2. The germline gives CDR1 ENHRY, CDR2 SYGVKD. The CDR3 has 15 amino acids. V lost 9 bases to trimming and J lost 11 bases; unmatched junction nucleotides: 13.

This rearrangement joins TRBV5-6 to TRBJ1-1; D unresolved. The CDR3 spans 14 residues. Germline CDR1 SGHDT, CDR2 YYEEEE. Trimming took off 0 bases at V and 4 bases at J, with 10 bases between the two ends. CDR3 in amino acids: CASSLVQSSTEAFF. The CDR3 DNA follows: TGTGCCAGCAGCTTGGTACAGTCGAGCACTGAAGCTTTCTTT.

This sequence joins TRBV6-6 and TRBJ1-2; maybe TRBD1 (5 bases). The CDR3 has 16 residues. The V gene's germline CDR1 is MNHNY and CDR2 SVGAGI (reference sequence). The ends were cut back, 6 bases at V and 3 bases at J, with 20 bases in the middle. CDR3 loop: CASRTGGGVWYYGYTF. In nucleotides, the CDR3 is TGTGCCAGCAGGACCGGGGGAGGGGTGTGGTACTATGGCTACACCTTC.

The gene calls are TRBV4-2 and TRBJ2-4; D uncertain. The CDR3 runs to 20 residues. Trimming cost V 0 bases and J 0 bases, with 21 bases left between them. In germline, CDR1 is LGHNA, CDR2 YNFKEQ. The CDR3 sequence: CASSQEAHYSAELAKNIQYF. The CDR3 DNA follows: TGTGCCAGCAGCCAAGAAGCCCACTACTCAGCAGAGCTAGCCAAAAACATTCAGTACTTC.

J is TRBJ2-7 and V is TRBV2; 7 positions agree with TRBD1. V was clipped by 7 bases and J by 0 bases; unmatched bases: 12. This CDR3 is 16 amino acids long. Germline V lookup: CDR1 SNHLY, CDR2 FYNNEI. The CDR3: CASNSLRDRVSYEQYF. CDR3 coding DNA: TGTGCCAGCAACTCGCTCCGGGACAGAGTCTCCTACGAGCAGTACTTC. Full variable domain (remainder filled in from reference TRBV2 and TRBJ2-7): EPEVTQTPSHQVTQMGQEVILRCVPISNHLYFYWYRQILGQKVEFLVSFYNNEISEKSEIFDDQFSVERPDGSNFTLKIRSTKLEDSAMYFCASNSLRDRVSYEQYFGPGTRLTVT.

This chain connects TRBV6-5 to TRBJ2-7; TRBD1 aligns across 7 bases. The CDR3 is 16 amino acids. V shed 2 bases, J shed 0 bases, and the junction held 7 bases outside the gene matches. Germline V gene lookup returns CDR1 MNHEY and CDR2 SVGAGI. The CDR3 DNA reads TGTGCCAGCAGTTACGCTCCGGGACAGACCTCCTACGAGCAGTACTTC. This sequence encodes CASSYAPGQTSYEQYF.

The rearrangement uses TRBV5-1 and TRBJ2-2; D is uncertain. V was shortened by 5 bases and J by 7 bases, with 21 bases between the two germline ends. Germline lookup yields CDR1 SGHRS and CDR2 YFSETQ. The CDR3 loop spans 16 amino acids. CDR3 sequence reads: CASRPLVGSSYGELFF. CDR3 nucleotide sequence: TGCGCCAGCAGGCCTCTTGTTGGGTCTAGTTACGGGGAGCTGTTTTTT. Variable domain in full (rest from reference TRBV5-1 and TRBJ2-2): KAGVTQTPRYLIKTRGQQVTLSCSPISGHRSVSWYQQTPGQGLQFLFEYFSETQRNKGNFPGRFSGRQFSNSRSEMNVSTLELGDSALYLCASRPLVGSSYGELFFGEGSRLTVL.

The DNA of the CDR3 is TGTGCCATCAGTGAGAGGGCCAGGGGTGGAAATCAGCCCCAGCATTTT. It encodes CAISERARGGNQPQHF. The V and J genes are TRBV10-3 and TRBJ1-5; tentative D call: TRBD1 (6 bases). The ends were cut back, 2 bases at V and 4 bases at J, with 15 bases in the middle. Germline V gene lookup returns CDR1 ENHRY and CDR2 SYGVKD. The CDR3 length is 16 residues.

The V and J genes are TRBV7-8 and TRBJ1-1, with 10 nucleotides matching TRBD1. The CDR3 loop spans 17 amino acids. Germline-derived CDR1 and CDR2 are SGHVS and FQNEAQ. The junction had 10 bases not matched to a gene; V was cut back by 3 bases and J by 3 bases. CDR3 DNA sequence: TGTGCCAGCAGCTTCAATCCCGGGACAGGGGTCGACACTGAAGCTTTCTTT. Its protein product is CASSFNPGTGVDTEAFF.

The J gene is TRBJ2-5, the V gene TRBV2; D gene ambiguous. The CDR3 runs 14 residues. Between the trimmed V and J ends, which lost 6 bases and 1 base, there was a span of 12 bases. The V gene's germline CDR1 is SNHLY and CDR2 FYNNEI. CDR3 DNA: TGTGCCAGCAGGACGACAACGCTCCAAGAGACCCAGTACTTC. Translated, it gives CASRTTTLQETQYF.

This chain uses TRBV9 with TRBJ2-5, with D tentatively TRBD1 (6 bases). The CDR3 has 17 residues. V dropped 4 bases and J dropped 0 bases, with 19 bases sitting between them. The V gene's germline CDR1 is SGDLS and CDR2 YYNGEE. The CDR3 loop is CASSPPGQNSYQETQYF. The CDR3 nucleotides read TGTGCCAGCAGCCCCCCCGGACAGAATTCGTACCAAGAGACCCAGTACTTC.